These T cell receptor beta chains were read from a single sample in a study of blood T cell repertoires in COVID-19. Assay used: immunoSEQ multiplex PCR; TCRdb lists only in-frame clones, some missing. The repertoire consists of 200,000 to 250,000 clones, with roughly 80% occurring once and the leading ten covering less than 9.5%. Source material: peripheral blood. The receptors here all came from a woman of 80 years or more with COVID-19, enrolled during active disease. Each CDR3 is given with its conserved first and last residue. A D gene is named only where the DNA matches it firmly. The listing skips clone size in some rows; elsewhere it reads once, few, many or a size class.

size	J	D	V	DNA	CDR3
once	TRBJ2-7	TRBD2	TRBV19	TGTGCCAGTAGTGCCTCTAGCGGGTCCTCTTACGAGCAGTACTTC	CASSASSGSSYEQYF
NA	TRBJ2-3	NA	TRBV11-2	TGTGCCAGCAGCTTATCTCAGGGGTTCGCAGATACGCAGTATTTT	CASSLSQGFADTQYF
NA	TRBJ1-5	NA	TRBV12-3/TRBV12-4	TGTGCCAGCAGTTACGGGGGTGATCAGCCCCAGCATTTT	CASSYGGDQPQHF
NA	TRBJ2-7	TRBD1	TRBV3-1/TRBV3-2	TGTGCCAGCAGCCAAATACAGGGGGCTGGCGAGCAGTACTTC	CASSQIQGAGEQYF
NA	TRBJ1-4	TRBD1	TRBV5-8	TGTGCCAGCAGCTTGACGGTCAGGGGGACTGAAAAACTGTTTTTT	CASSLTVRGTEKLFF
NA	TRBJ1-1	NA	TRBV27	TGTGCCAGCAGTTTAACAGGCACCCTGAGCATGAACACTGAAGCTTTCTTT	CASSLTGTLSMNTEAFF
NA	TRBJ2-1	TRBD2	TRBV6-2/TRBV6-3	TGTGCCAGCAGTCAATGGACTAGCGGTTACAATGAGCAGTTCTTC	CASSQWTSGYNEQFF
NA	TRBJ1-6	TRBD1	TRBV30	TGTGCCGGTACAGGGGCCTCTAATTCACCCCTCCACTTT	CAGTGASNSPLHF
NA	TRBJ1-3	NA	TRBV18	TGTGCCAGCTCACCGGGGGGTCGAAACACCATATATTTT	CASSPGGRNTIYF
NA	TRBJ1-2	TRBD1	TRBV2	TGTGCCAGCAGTGCACAGGGGGACTATGGCTACACCTTC	CASSAQGDYGYTF
NA	TRBJ1-2	NA	TRBV7-9	TGTGCCAGCAGCTTTGCGGGACGCCCAACGGATGGCTACACCTTC	CASSFAGRPTDGYTF
NA	TRBJ2-2	NA	TRBV6-6	TGTGCCAGCAGTCACGGAGGGAACACCGGGGAGCTGTTTTTT	CASSHGGNTGELFF
NA	TRBJ2-2	TRBD2	TRBV30	TGTGCCGGCGCTCTCCTGGGGAGGGGCGGGGAGCTGTTTTTT	CAGALLGRGGELFF
once	TRBJ2-3	NA	TRBV7-9	TGTGCCAGCAGCTTAGCGGGGGGGCAAAATACGCAGTATTTT	CASSLAGGQNTQYF
NA	TRBJ2-3	TRBD2	TRBV10-3	TGTGCCATCAGTGGGAGCGGGGGGGTTAGCACAGATACGCAGTATTTT	CAISGSGGVSTDTQYF
NA	TRBJ1-5	NA	TRBV7-2	TGTGCCAGCAGCTTAGGAGGAGGGGATCTCAATCAGCCCCAGCATTTT	CASSLGGGDLNQPQHF
NA	TRBJ1-5	NA	TRBV20-1	TGCAGTGCTAGTCACAGGGTCGGACAGCCCCAGCATTTT	CSASHRVGQPQHF
few	TRBJ1-2	TRBD1	TRBV6-2/TRBV6-3	TGTGCCAGCACCCCCGGACAGGGATCCTATGGCTACACCTTC	CASTPGQGSYGYTF
NA	TRBJ1-2	NA	TRBV6-1	TGTGCCAGCAGTGAAGTTACAGCTTATGGCTACACCTTC	CASSEVTAYGYTF
NA	TRBJ1-2	NA	TRBV7-9	TGTGCCAGCAGCTCCGAACGGGGGAGTTCATCCTATGGCTACACCTTC	CASSSERGSSSYGYTF
NA	TRBJ2-5	NA	TRBV28	TGTGCCAGCAGTTTATCCCTGCTGACATCTAAGACCCAGTACTTC	CASSLSLLTSKTQYF
NA	TRBJ1-2	NA	TRBV24-1	TGTGCCACCAGTGAACAGGGCTACTATGGCTACACCTTC	CATSEQGYYGYTF
NA	TRBJ1-6	NA	TRBV19	TGTGCCAGTAGTTCTCAGGTCTCCTATAATTCACCCCTCCACTTT	CASSSQVSYNSPLHF
few	TRBJ1-2	NA	TRBV7-2	TGTGCCAGCAGCTTATATCAGGATGTAGGTGGCTACACCTTC	CASSLYQDVGGYTF
NA	TRBJ1-6	NA	TRBV9	TGTGCCAGCAGCCCTAGGCGGGTGGATTCACCCCTCCACTTT	CASSPRRVDSPLHF
once	TRBJ1-6	TRBD1	TRBV7-3	TGTGCCAGCAGCCTAGGGGGCTGGGATTCACCCCTCCACTTT	CASSLGGWDSPLHF
NA	TRBJ2-1	TRBD2	TRBV18	TGTGCCAGCTCGCCGACTAGCGGGGGAGAAAATGAGCAGTTCTTC	CASSPTSGGENEQFF
once	TRBJ1-3	NA	TRBV28	TGTGCCAGCAGGCCGGATTCAGGGCGTGGGGGAAACACCATATATTTT	CASRPDSGRGGNTIYF
NA	TRBJ1-5	NA	TRBV7-8	TGTGCCAGCAGCTCGGGGGGAGGGAATCAGCCCCAGCATTTT	CASSSGGGNQPQHF